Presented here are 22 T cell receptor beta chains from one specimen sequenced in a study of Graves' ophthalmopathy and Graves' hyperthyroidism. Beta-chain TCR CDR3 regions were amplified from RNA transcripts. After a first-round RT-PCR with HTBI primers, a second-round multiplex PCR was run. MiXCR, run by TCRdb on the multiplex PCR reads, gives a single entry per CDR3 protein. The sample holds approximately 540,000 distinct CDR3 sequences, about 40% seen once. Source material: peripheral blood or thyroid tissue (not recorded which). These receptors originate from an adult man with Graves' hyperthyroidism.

The DNA of the CDR3 is TGCAGTGCTAGTAATCAAGAGACCCAGTACTTC. It codes for CSASNQETQYF. The genes are TRBV20-1 and TRBJ2-5; D is ambiguous. The CDR3 totals 11 residues. Trimming removed 3 bases from V and 2 bases from J, with 4 bases in between. CDR1 DFQATT and CDR2 SNEGSKA come from the germline V gene (reference sequence).

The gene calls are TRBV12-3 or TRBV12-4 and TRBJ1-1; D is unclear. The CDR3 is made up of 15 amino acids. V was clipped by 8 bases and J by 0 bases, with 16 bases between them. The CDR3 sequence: CASLIRPGMNTEAFF. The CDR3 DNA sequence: TGTGCCAGCTTAATAAGGCCTGGAATGAACACTGAAGCTTTCTTT.

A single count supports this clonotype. CDR3 DNA sequence: TGCAGCGCCTGGGACAGTCCGTCCGAGCAGTACTTC. It specifies CSAWDSPSEQYF. The chain combines TRBV29-1 with TRBJ2-7, with TRBD1 matching 7 bases. This CDR3 contains 12 residues. In germline, CDR1 is SQVTM, CDR2 ANQGSEA. Losses at the gene ends were 7 bases for V and 6 bases for J; bases not matched to a gene: 9.

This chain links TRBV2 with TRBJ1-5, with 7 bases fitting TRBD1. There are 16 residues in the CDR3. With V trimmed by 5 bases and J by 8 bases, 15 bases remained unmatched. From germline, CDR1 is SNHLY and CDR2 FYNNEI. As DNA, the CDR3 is TGTGCCAGCAGTTTGACCTACAGGGGCCGAAGGGAGCCCCAGCATTTT. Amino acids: CASSLTYRGRREPQHF.

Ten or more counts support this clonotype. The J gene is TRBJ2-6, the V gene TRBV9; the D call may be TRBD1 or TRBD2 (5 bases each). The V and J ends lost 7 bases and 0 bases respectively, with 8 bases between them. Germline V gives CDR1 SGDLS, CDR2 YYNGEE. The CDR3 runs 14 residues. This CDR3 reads CASEGISGANVLTF. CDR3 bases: TGTGCCAGCGAGGGGATCTCTGGGGCCAACGTCCTGACTTTC.

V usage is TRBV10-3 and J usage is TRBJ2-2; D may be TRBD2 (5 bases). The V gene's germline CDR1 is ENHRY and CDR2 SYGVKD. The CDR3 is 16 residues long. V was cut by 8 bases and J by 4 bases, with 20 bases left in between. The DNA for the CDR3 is TGTGCCATCTCCCCCGGCGTGGGAGTTGGCACCGGGGAGCTGTTTTTT. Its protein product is CAISPGVGVGTGELFF.

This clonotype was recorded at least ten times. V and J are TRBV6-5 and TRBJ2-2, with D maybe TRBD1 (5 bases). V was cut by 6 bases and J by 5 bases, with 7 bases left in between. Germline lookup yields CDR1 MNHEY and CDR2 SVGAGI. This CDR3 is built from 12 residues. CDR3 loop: CASRRQTGELFF. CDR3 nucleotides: TGTGCCAGCAGAAGACAGACCGGGGAGCTGTTTTTT.

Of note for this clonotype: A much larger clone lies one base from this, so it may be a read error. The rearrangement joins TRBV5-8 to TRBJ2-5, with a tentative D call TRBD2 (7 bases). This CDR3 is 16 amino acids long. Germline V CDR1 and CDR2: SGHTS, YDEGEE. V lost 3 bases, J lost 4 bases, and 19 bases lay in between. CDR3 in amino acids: CASSWGGRTDRETQYF. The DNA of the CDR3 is TGTGCCAGCAGCTGGGGGGGGAGGACAGACCGAGAGACCCAGTACTTC.

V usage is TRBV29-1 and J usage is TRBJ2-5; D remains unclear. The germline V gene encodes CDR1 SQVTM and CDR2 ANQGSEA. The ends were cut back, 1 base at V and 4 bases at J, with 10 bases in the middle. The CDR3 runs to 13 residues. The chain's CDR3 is CSVEVRIGETQYF. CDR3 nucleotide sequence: TGCAGCGTTGAAGTCCGGATCGGAGAGACCCAGTACTTC.

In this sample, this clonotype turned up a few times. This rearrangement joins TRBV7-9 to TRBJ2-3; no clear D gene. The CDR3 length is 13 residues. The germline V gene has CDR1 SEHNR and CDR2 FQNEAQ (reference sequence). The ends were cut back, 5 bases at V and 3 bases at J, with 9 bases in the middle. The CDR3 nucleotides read TGTGCCAGCAGCCCCCTAGTAACAGATACGCAGTATTTT. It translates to CASSPLVTDTQYF.

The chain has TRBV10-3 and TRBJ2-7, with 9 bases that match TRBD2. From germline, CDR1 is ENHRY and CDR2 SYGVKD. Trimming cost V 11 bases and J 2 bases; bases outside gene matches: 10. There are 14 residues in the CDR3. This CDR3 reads CACSAREGPYEQYF. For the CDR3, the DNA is TGTGCCTGCAGTGCGCGGGAGGGACCCTACGAGCAGTACTTC.

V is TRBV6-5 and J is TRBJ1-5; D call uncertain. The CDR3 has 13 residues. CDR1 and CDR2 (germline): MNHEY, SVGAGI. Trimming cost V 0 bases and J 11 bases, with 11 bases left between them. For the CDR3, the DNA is TGTGCCAGCAGTTACTCGGTGGCGGAGACCCAGCATTTT. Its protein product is CASSYSVAETQHF.

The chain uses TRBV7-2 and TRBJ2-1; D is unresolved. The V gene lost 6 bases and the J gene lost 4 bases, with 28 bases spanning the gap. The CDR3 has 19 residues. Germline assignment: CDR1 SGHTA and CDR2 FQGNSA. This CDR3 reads CASRTGHITTSASYNEQFF. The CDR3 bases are TGTGCCAGCAGGACCGGCCACATAACGACATCCGCCTCTTACAATGAGCAGTTCTTC.

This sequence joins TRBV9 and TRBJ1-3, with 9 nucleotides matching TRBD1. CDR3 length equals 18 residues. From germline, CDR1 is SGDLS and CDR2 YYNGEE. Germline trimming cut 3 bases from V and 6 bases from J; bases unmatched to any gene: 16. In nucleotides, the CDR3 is TGTGCCAGCAGCGACCCGGGACAGGGCTGGTTTGGTGAAAACACCATATATTTT. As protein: CASSDPGQGWFGENTIYF.

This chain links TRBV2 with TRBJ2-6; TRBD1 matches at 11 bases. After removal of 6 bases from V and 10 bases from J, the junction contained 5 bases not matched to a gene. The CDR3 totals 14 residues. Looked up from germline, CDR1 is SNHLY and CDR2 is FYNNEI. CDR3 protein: CASRAGTGGNVLTF. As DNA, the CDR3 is TGTGCCAGCAGGGCCGGGACAGGGGGAAACGTCCTGACTTTC.

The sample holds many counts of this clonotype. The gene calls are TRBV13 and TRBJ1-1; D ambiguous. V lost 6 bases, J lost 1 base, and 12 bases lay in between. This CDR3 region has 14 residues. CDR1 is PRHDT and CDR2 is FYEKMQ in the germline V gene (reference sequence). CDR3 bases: TGTGCCAGCAGTTACGGGATCCCGAACACTGAAGCTTTCTTT. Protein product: CASSYGIPNTEAFF.

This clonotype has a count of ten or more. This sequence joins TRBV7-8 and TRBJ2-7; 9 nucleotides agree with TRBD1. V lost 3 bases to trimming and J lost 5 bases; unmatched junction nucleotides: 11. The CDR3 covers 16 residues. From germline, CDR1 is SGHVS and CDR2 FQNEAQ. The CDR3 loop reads CASSFPGTGIGNEQYF. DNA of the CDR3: TGTGCCAGCAGCTTCCCTGGGACAGGGATCGGGAACGAGCAGTACTTC. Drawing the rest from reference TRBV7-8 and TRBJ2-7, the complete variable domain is GAGVSQSPRYKVAKRGQDVALRCDPISGHVSLFWYQQALGQGPEFLTYFQNEAQLDKSGLPSDRFFAERPEGSVSTLKIQRTQQEDSAVYLCASSFPGTGIGNEQYFGPGTRLTVT.

The CDR3 region has the DNA TGTGCCAGCAGACACAGGGGGACTGAAGCTTTCTTT. It yields the protein CASRHRGTEAFF. The V call is TRBV27, the J call TRBJ1-1; TRBD1 aligns across 8 bases. Germline V CDR1 and CDR2: MNHEY, SMNVEV (reference sequence). Germline trimming cut 6 bases from V and 5 bases from J; bases unmatched to any gene: 2. The CDR3 is 12 residues long.

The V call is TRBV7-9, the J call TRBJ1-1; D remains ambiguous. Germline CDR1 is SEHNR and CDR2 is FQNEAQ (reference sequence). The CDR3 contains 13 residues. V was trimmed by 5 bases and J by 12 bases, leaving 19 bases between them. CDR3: CASSTYSDGATFF. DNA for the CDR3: TGTGCCAGCAGCACATACTCGGACGGCGCGACTTTCTTT.

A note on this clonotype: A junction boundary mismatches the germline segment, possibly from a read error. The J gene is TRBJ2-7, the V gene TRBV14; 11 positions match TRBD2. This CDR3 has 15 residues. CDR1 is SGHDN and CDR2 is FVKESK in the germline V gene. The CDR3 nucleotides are TGTGCCGGCAGCCAAGGGCTAGCGGGAGGATACGAGCAGTACTTC. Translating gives CAGSQGLAGGYEQYF.

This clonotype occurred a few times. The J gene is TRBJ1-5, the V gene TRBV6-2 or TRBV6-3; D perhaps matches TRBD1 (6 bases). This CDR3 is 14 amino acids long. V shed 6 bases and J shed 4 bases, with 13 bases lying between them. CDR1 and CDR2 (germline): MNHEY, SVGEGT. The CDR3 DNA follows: TGTGCCAGCAGCCAGTACAGGGAAAATCAGCCCCAGCATTTT. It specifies CASSQYRENQPQHF.

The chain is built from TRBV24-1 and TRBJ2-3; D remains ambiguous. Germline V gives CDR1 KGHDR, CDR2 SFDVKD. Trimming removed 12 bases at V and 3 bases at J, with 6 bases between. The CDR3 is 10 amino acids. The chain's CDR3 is CAPDTDTQYF. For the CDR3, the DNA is TGTGCCCCTGATACAGATACGCAGTATTTT.